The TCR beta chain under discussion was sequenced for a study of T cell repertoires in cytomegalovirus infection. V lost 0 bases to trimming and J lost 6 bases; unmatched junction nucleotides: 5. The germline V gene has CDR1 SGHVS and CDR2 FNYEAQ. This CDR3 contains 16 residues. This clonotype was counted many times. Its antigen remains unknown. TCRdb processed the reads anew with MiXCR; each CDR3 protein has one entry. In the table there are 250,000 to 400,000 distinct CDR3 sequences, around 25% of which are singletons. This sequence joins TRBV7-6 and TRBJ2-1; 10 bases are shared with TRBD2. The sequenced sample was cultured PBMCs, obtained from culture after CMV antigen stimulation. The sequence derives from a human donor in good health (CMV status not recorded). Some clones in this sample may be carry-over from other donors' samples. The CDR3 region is CASSLASGRASNEQFF. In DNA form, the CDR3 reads TGTGCCAGCAGCTTAGCCAGCGGGAGGGCCTCCAATGAGCAGTTCTTC.